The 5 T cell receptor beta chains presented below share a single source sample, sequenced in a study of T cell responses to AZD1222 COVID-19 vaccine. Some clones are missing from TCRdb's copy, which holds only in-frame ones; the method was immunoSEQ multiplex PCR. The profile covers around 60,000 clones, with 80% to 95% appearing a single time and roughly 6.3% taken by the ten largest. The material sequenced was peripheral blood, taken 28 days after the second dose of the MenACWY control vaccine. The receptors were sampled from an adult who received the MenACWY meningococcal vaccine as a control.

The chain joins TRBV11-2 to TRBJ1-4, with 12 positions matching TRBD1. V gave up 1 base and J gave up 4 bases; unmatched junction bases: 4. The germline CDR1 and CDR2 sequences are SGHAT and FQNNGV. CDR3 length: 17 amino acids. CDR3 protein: CASSLVGQGANNEKLFF. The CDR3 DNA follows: TGTGCCAGCAGCTTAGTGGGACAGGGGGCGAATAATGAAAAACTGTTTTTT.

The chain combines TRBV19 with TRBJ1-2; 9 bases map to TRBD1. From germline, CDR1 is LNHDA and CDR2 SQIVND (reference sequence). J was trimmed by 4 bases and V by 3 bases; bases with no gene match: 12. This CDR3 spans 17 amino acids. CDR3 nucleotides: TGTGCCAGTAGTATTGGCGTGGGGACAGGGAAAACCTATGGCTACACCTTC. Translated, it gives CASSIGVGTGKTYGYTF.

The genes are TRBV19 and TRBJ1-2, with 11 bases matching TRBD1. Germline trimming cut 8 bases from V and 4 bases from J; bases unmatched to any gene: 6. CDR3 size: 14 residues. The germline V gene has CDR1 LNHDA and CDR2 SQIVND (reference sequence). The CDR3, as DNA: TGTGCCAGTTGGGACAGGGGGACCATCTATGGCTACACCTTC. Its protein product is CASWDRGTIYGYTF.

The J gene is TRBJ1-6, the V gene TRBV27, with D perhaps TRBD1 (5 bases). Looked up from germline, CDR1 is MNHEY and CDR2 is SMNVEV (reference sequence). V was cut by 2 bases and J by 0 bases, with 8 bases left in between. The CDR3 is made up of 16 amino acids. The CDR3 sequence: CASSLRGNSYNSPLHF. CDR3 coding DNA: TGTGCCAGCAGTTTAAGGGGAAACTCCTATAATTCACCCCTCCACTTT.

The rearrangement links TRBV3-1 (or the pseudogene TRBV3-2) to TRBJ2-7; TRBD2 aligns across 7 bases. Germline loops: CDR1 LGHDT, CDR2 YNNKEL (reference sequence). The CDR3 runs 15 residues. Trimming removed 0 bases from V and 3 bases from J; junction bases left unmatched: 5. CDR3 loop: CASSQDTGLLYEQYF. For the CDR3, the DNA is TGTGCCAGCAGCCAAGATACGGGACTACTCTACGAGCAGTACTTC.